A single sample is the source of the 22 T cell receptor beta chains below, sequenced in a study of blood T cell repertoires in COVID-19. The table came from immunoSEQ multiplex PCR; TCRdb's copy has only in-frame clones and leaves some out. The sample contains about 100,000 clones, more than 75% of which appear only once. Sequenced material: peripheral blood. Receptors originate from a human donor in a cohort sampled during active COVID-19.

This chain connects TRBV10-1 to TRBJ1-5, with TRBD1 identical over 10 bases. V was clipped by 8 bases and J by 0 bases; unmatched bases: 4. The germline V gene encodes CDR1 WNHNN and CDR2 SYGVQD (reference sequence). CDR3 length equals 15 residues. The CDR3 spells CASGGTGVSNQPQHF. CDR3 bases: TGCGCCAGCGGGGGGACAGGGGTTAGCAATCAGCCCCAGCATTTT.

V usage is TRBV27 and J usage is TRBJ2-2; a weak D match, TRBD2 (5 bases). Per the germline V gene, CDR1 is MNHEY and CDR2 is SMNVEV (reference sequence). Trimming removed 6 bases at V and 0 bases at J, with 11 bases between. This CDR3 comprises 15 residues. CDR3 protein: CASSRGIPNTGELFF. The CDR3 coding sequence is TGTGCCAGCAGCCGAGGGATCCCGAACACCGGGGAGCTGTTTTTT.

The V call is TRBV6-6, the J call TRBJ2-3; the match to TRBD2 covers 16 bases. J lost 9 bases, V lost 5 bases, and 5 bases had no gene match. Germline CDR1 MNHNY, CDR2 SVGAGI (reference sequence). The CDR3 has 15 amino acids. For the CDR3, the DNA is TGTGCCAGCAGTCGAGGGACTAGCGGGGGGGGGACGCAGTATTTT. It codes for CASSRGTSGGGTQYF.

The V call is TRBV4-1, the J call TRBJ2-1; 14 bases fit TRBD2. Germline CDR1 MGHRA, CDR2 YSYEKL. CDR3 size: 17 residues. V lost 3 bases to trimming and J lost 8 bases; unmatched junction nucleotides: 9. CDR3 residues: CASSHSRLAGGRDEQFF. The CDR3 DNA reads as TGCGCCAGCAGCCATTCCAGACTAGCGGGAGGGCGGGATGAGCAGTTCTTC.

CDR3 DNA: TGTGCCAGTAGTATAGGAGGGACAGCTATTCAGCCCCAGCATTTT. Protein sequence: CASSIGGTAIQPQHF. The chain recombines TRBV19 with TRBJ1-5; 7 nucleotides line up with TRBD1. Germline-derived CDR1 and CDR2 are LNHDA and SQIVND (reference sequence). CDR3 length: 15 amino acids. The V segment lost 1 base and the J segment 6 bases; nucleotides outside the gene matches: 6.

This chain links TRBV6-5 with TRBJ2-1, with 7 bases fitting TRBD1. This CDR3 has 14 residues. Germline-derived CDR1 and CDR2 are MNHEY and SVGAGI. Trimming at V came to 5 bases and at J to 4 bases, leaving 5 bases not matched to a gene. The chain's CDR3 is CASSTPQGYNEQFF. For the CDR3, the DNA is TGTGCCAGCAGTACGCCACAGGGGTACAATGAGCAGTTCTTC.

This chain links TRBV10-3 with TRBJ1-2, with 7 bases lining up with TRBD1. CDR3 length equals 13 residues. In germline, CDR1 is ENHRY, CDR2 SYGVKD. The trim removed 4 bases at V and 8 bases at J, leaving 7 bases unmatched. The CDR3 sequence is CAISGGGGGGYTF. In DNA, the CDR3 is TGTGCCATCAGTGGAGGAGGGGGCGGGGGCTACACCTTC.

J is TRBJ2-1 and V is TRBV19, with 7 bases matching TRBD2. Germline V gene lookup returns CDR1 LNHDA and CDR2 SQIVND (reference sequence). The CDR3 loop spans 17 amino acids. With V trimmed by 7 bases and J by 2 bases, 14 bases remained unmatched. CDR3 sequence (DNA): TGTGCCAGTACCCCGGGCCTGGTGGGAGGGCCCTACAATGAGCAGTTCTTC. Its translation is CASTPGLVGGPYNEQFF.

The chain has TRBV18 and TRBJ1-3; perhaps TRBD1 as D (6 bases). V dropped 3 bases and J dropped 1 base, with 16 bases sitting between them. The germline CDR1 and CDR2 sequences are KGHSH and LQKENI. This CDR3 region has 17 residues. The CDR3 DNA reads TGTGCCAGCTCACCCGCAATCGGACAGTTGTCTGGAAACACCATATATTTT. Its protein product is CASSPAIGQLSGNTIYF. Drawing the rest from reference TRBV18 and TRBJ1-3, the complete variable domain is NAGVMQNPRHLVRRRGQEARLRCSPMKGHSHVYWYRQLPEEGLKFMVYLQKENIIDESGMPKERFSAEFPKEGPSILRIQQVVRGDSAAYFCASSPAIGQLSGNTIYFGEGSWLTVV.

This clone is a singleton in its sample. J is TRBJ2-1 and V is TRBV4-1; 10 bases fit TRBD2. Germline V gene data show CDR1 as MGHRA and CDR2 as YSYEKL. V lost 4 bases, J lost 4 bases, and 7 bases stayed unmatched. This CDR3 is 16 amino acids long. In DNA, the CDR3 is TGCGCCAGCAGCCCAGGAGGACTAGCGGTATACAATGAGCAGTTCTTC. This translates into CASSPGGLAVYNEQFF.

The V call is TRBV29-1, the J call TRBJ2-1; 8 bases align to TRBD1. After removal of 7 bases from V and 5 bases from J, the junction contained 7 bases not matched to a gene. Germline V gene lookup returns CDR1 SQVTM and CDR2 ANQGSEA. This CDR3 region has 13 residues. CDR3 loop: CSGAGGNDNEQFF. CDR3 coding DNA: TGCAGCGGGGCAGGGGGCAACGACAATGAGCAGTTCTTC.

This clone was observed a single time. This sequence joins TRBV18 and TRBJ2-4; 9 bases match TRBD2. V gave up 3 bases and J gave up 6 bases; unmatched junction bases: 3. Germline lookup yields CDR1 KGHSH and CDR2 LQKENI. CDR3 length equals 14 residues. This chain's CDR3 is CASSPGTSLNIQYF. CDR3 nucleotides: TGTGCCAGCTCACCCGGGACTAGCCTAAACATTCAGTACTTC.

This clone came up a few times. The genes are TRBV4-1 and TRBJ1-2; tentatively, D is TRBD1 (5 bases). The CDR3 runs 14 residues. V was trimmed by 0 bases and J by 4 bases, leaving 9 bases between them. Germline CDR1 reads MGHRA; CDR2 reads YSYEKL. CDR3 loop: CASSQEVQGYGYTF. CDR3 DNA: TGCGCCAGCAGCCAAGAAGTCCAGGGCTATGGCTACACCTTC.

The chain carries TRBV27 and TRBJ2-5, with 7 bases matching TRBD2. V shed 5 bases and J 5 bases; nucleotides not matched to a gene: 2. This CDR3 has 12 amino acids. CDR1 and CDR2 (germline): MNHEY, SMNVEV (reference sequence). The CDR3 loop is CASSTGGETQYF. The CDR3 DNA follows: TGTGCCAGCAGTACCGGGGGGGAGACCCAGTACTTC.

This clone was seen a handful of times. The rearrangement links TRBV19 to TRBJ1-6, with D maybe TRBD1 (5 bases). The CDR3 spans 15 residues. V was cut by 1 base and J by 10 bases, with 14 bases left in between. Germline V gene sequence: CDR1 LNHDA, CDR2 SQIVND (reference sequence). The CDR3 is CASSIVYQGNSPLHF. The CDR3 DNA follows: TGTGCCAGTAGTATAGTCTACCAGGGTAACTCACCCCTCCACTTT.

By its share, this clone is medium-sized. The chain links TRBV3-1 (or the pseudogene TRBV3-2) to TRBJ1-2, with D perhaps TRBD1 (6 bases). The CDR3 runs to 14 residues. Germline CDR1 reads LGHDT; CDR2 reads YNNKEL (reference sequence). V shed 4 bases and J shed 5 bases, with 14 bases lying between them. In nucleotides, the CDR3 is TGTGCCAGCAGCCCTCAGGGGTCTGGGTATGGCTACACCTTC. Residues: CASSPQGSGYGYTF.

V and J are TRBV7-2 and TRBJ2-5; TRBD2 matches 7 bases. There are 15 residues in the CDR3. From germline, CDR1 is SGHTA and CDR2 FQGNSA. With V trimmed by 4 bases and J by 2 bases, 7 bases remained unmatched. The CDR3 is CASSSNNGGQETQYF. The CDR3 DNA reads TGTGCCAGCAGCTCGAACAACGGGGGGCAAGAGACCCAGTACTTC.

The rearrangement joins TRBV28 to TRBJ2-7; 10 bases align to TRBD1. The germline V gene encodes CDR1 MDHEN and CDR2 SYDVKM. V lost 4 bases to trimming and J lost 5 bases; unmatched junction nucleotides: 11. This CDR3 comprises 16 residues. The CDR3 nucleotides are TGTGCCAGCAGTTCGGCCCCCGGGACAGGGGTGGACGAGCAGTACTTC. It is translated as CASSSAPGTGVDEQYF.

This clone has a handful of counts. The chain combines TRBV7-9 with TRBJ1-4, with 7 bases matching TRBD1. The CDR3 is made up of 14 amino acids. The V and J ends lost 6 bases and 8 bases, in that order; junction bases with no gene match: 9. The germline V gene encodes CDR1 SEHNR and CDR2 FQNEAQ (reference sequence). In DNA, the CDR3 is TGTGCCAGCAGACAAACAGGGGCGGAGGAAAAACTGTTTTTT. This sequence encodes CASRQTGAEEKLFF.

This clone was picked up one time. The genes are TRBV6-5 and TRBJ2-1; TRBD2 agrees at 12 bases. With V trimmed by 8 bases and J by 7 bases, 9 bases remained unmatched. This CDR3 spans 15 amino acids. Germline V gene sequence: CDR1 MNHEY, CDR2 SVGAGI. The CDR3, as DNA: TGTGCCAGCGCCAAGACTAGCGGGAGTATAAATGAGCAGTTCTTC. Its translation is CASAKTSGSINEQFF.

The chain is built from TRBV7-9 and TRBJ1-6, with unresolved D. CDR3 length: 18 residues. CDR1 SEHNR and CDR2 FQNEAQ come from the germline V gene (reference sequence). Trimming removed 0 bases at V and 0 bases at J, with 12 bases between. CDR3 amino acids: CASSLALGAGSYNSPLHF. As DNA, the CDR3 is TGTGCCAGCAGCTTAGCGCTGGGTGCGGGCTCCTATAATTCACCCCTCCACTTT.

The chain links TRBV6-2 or TRBV6-3 to TRBJ2-1; perhaps TRBD2 as D (5 bases). CDR3 length: 15 amino acids. Per germline, CDR1 MNHEY and CDR2 SVGEGT. V lost 0 bases and J 8 bases, leaving 14 bases between the germline ends. This CDR3 is CASSYSGQEDDEQFF. The CDR3 nucleotides read TGTGCCAGCAGTTACTCGGGTCAGGAGGACGATGAGCAGTTCTTC.